These T cell receptor beta chains were read from a single sample in a study of response to subunit inactivated influenza vaccine. TCRdb used MiXCR to reprocess the RT-PCR reads, holding one entry per CDR3 protein. This table holds around 710,000 distinct CDR3 sequences, 11% to 15% found once. Sequences were derived from PBMCs from blood, sampled less than 15 days before vaccination. The receptors were gathered from a man in his fifties or sixties who received an inactivated influenza vaccine. CDR3s include the opening cysteine and the closing phenylalanine or tryptophan. D genes are given only for firm matches. Rows may omit the clone size; those that give it use once, few, many or a size class.

j_call	v_call	clone_size	cdr3_length	d_call	cdr3_nt	cdr3_aa
TRBJ2-7	TRBV7-2	-	13	-	TGTGCCAGCACCCTGGGGGGCGTTTACGAGCAGTACTTC	CASTLGGVYEQYF
TRBJ2-7	TRBV3-1	many	14	-	TGTGCCAGCAGCCAAAGACGGCAGCTCTACGAGCAGTACTTC	CASSQRRQLYEQYF
TRBJ2-7	TRBV6-5	few	15	-	TGTGCCAGCAGTTACTCGAGGGGTACGAAGTACGAGCAGTACTTC	CASSYSRGTKYEQYF
TRBJ2-5	TRBV2	few	15	TRBD2	TGTGCCAGCAGGAAGGATCGGCGGGGGAAAGAGACCCAGTACTTC	CASRKDRRGKETQYF
TRBJ2-1	TRBV7-2	few	16	TRBD2	TGTGCCAGCAGCTTATCCGGGACTACCTCCTACAATGAGCAGTTCTTC	CASSLSGTTSYNEQFF
TRBJ2-2	TRBV12-3/TRBV12-4	-	14	-	TGTGCCAGCAGTTTGACTATTGGCACCGGGGAGCTGTTTTTT	CASSLTIGTGELFF
TRBJ2-1	TRBV20-1	-	15	-	TGCAGTGCTAGAGATCGGGGTTTAGGGCTAGCGGAGCAGTTCTTC	CSARDRGLGLAEQFF
TRBJ2-3	TRBV15	few	12	-	TGTGCCACCAGCGAGGGGGGGGATACGCAGTATTTT	CATSEGGDTQYF
TRBJ1-6	TRBV27	many	15	-	TGTGCCAGCAGTTTAGGTTCAGGGGTAAATTCACCCCTCCACTTT	CASSLGSGVNSPLHF
TRBJ2-5	TRBV7-9	many	12	-	TGTGCCAGCAGCCAAGAGGGAGAGACCCAGTACTTC	CASSQEGETQYF
TRBJ2-3	TRBV15	few	14	TRBD2	TGTGCCACGCGGGGGGCTGGTGGCACAGATACGCAGTATTTT	CATRGAGGTDTQYF
TRBJ2-7	TRBV6-1	-	16	TRBD1	TGTGCCAGCAGGAGAGTTAGTACAGGGGGCGACCACGAGCAGTACTTC	CASRRVSTGGDHEQYF
TRBJ2-7	TRBV24-1	-	16	-	TGTGCCACCAGTGATCCTTACCGGGACGGAACCTACGAGCAGTACTTC	CATSDPYRDGTYEQYF
TRBJ1-1	TRBV7-9	-	13	-	TGTGCCAGCAGCTTCCGGGACCCCGCTGTAGCTTTCTTT	CASSFRDPAVAFF
TRBJ2-7	TRBV11-2	-	16	-	TGTGCCAGCAGCCCCACCCCAGGATTCATTAACTACGAGCAGTACTTC	CASSPTPGFINYEQYF
TRBJ2-1	TRBV5-1	-	14	TRBD2	TGCGCCAGCAGCCGGACTAGCGGGAGTATTGAGCAGTTCTTC	CASSRTSGSIEQFF
TRBJ2-7	TRBV4-3	-	14	-	TGCGCCAGCAGCCAAGATCTGGCGCGAGGTGAGCAGTACTTC	CASSQDLARGEQYF
TRBJ2-1	TRBV9	-	17	TRBD1	TGTGCCAGCAGCCCAAGACCGGGACAGGGTTTAAGCAATGAGCAGTTCTTC	CASSPRPGQGLSNEQFF
TRBJ1-1	TRBV7-8	many	13	TRBD1	TGTGCCAGCAGCACGACAGGGTTTACTGAAGCTTTCTTT	CASSTTGFTEAFF
TRBJ1-2	TRBV10-3	few	15	TRBD1	TGTGCCATCAGTCCACCGGGACAGGGGATGGATGGCTACACCTTC	CAISPPGQGMDGYTF
TRBJ2-5	TRBV7-8	few	16	TRBD2	TGTGCCAGCAGCGCGACGACTAGCGGGAGTGCAGAGACCCAGTACTTC	CASSATTSGSAETQYF
TRBJ2-3	TRBV4-2	few	15	TRBD2	TGTGCCAGCAGCCAAGATGTCCTAGCGGGAGATACGCAGTATTTT	CASSQDVLAGDTQYF
TRBJ2-6	TRBV4-2	-	16	-	TGTGCCAGCAGCCAAGAGGTTCGGTCTGGGGCCAACGTCCTGACTTTC	CASSQEVRSGANVLTF
TRBJ2-2	TRBV4-2	-	15	-	TGTGCCAGCAGCCTCTTGCAAGGGGGATCCGGGGAGCTGTTTTTT	CASSLLQGGSGELFF
TRBJ1-2	TRBV10-3	few	13	-	TGTGCCATCAGAGTGGACGGGACCTATGGCTACACCTTC	CAIRVDGTYGYTF
TRBJ2-7	TRBV29-1	-	17	-	TGCAGCGTTGAGCGTCATTCACCATTCAGGGCCACTTACGAGCAGTACTTC	CSVERHSPFRATYEQYF
TRBJ2-1	TRBV14	-	17	TRBD2	TGTGCCAGCAGCCAAGTACTAGCGGGAGGATCCTACAATGAGCAGTTCTTC	CASSQVLAGGSYNEQFF
TRBJ2-7	TRBV4-3	-	14	-	TGCGCCAGCAGCCAAGATAAGGGTAACTACGAGCAGTACTTC	CASSQDKGNYEQYF
TRBJ2-5	TRBV20-1	-	15	-	TGCAGTGCTAGAACTTCCGACGACCCGGCGGAGACCCAGTACTTC	CSARTSDDPAETQYF
TRBJ2-5	TRBV7-6	once	15	TRBD1	TGTGCCAGCAGCTTAGGTGCAGGGGGAAATGAGACCCAGTACTTC	CASSLGAGGNETQYF
TRBJ2-7	TRBV19	-	12	-	TGTGCCAGTAGTATGGGTGCGGGACCACCATCCTTC	CASSMGAGPPSF
TRBJ1-1	TRBV7-9	few	15	-	TGTGCCAGCAGCTTACACGTTCCACTGAACACTGAAGCTTTCTTT	CASSLHVPLNTEAFF
TRBJ1-2	TRBV6-2/TRBV6-3	-	14	-	TGTGCCAGCAGTTACTCTACAGGCATCTATGGCTACACCTTC	CASSYSTGIYGYTF
TRBJ2-3	TRBV9	-	16	TRBD2	TGTGCCAGCAGCGTAGAACTAGCGGAGGCCACAGATACGCAGTATTTT	CASSVELAEATDTQYF
TRBJ1-2	TRBV3-1	-	14	-	TGTGCCAGCAGCCAAGTTGTCTCCGAGCGGGGCTACACCTTC	CASSQVVSERGYTF
TRBJ2-5	TRBV6-1	few	15	-	TGTGCCAGCACCAGAACCGGGACAAACTTGGAGACCCAGTACTTC	CASTRTGTNLETQYF
TRBJ2-1	TRBV28	few	15	-	TGTGCCAGCAGTTTCCCGGGGGCGGGAAACAATGAGCAGTTCTTC	CASSFPGAGNNEQFF
TRBJ2-7	TRBV29-1	-	12	TRBD2	TGCAGCGTTTCGGGAGGAAACTACGAGCAGTACTTC	CSVSGGNYEQYF
TRBJ2-3	TRBV7-8	-	19	TRBD1	TGTGCCAGCAGCTTAGTCCGAATGTTGGGACAGACGTACACAGATACGCAGTATTTT	CASSLVRMLGQTYTDTQYF
TRBJ2-7	TRBV12-3/TRBV12-4	many	13	-	TGTGCCAGCAGGCGGGACAGCACCTACGAGCAGTACTTC	CASRRDSTYEQYF
TRBJ2-1	TRBV19	-	14	TRBD2	TGTGCCAGTAGTATAGGGGGACTAGCCGGTGAGCAGTTCTTC	CASSIGGLAGEQFF
TRBJ2-3	TRBV11-2	few	18	-	TGTGCCAGCAGCTTAGGGTCATGGCGGGGGCCCCCCACAGATACGCAGTATTTT	CASSLGSWRGPPTDTQYF
TRBJ2-7	TRBV20-1	few	14	-	TGCAGTGCTGAAGGAAGGGGAACTGCCTACGAGCAGTACTTC	CSAEGRGTAYEQYF